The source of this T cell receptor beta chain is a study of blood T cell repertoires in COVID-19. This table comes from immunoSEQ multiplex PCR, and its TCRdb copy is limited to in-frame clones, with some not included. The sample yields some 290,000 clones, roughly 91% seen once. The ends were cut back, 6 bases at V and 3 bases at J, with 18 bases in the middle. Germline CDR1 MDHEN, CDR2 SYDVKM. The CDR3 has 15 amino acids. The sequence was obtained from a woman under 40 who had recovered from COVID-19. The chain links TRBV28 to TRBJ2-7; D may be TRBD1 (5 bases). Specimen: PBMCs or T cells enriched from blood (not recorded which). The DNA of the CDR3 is TGTGCCAGCAGCCCACCTGGGGCTTCCCTCTACGAGCAGTACTTC. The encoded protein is CASSPPGASLYEQYF.